The clone carrying this T cell receptor (beta chain) was counted ten times or more. Antigen specificity is unknown. The length of the CDR3 is 13 residues. The V and J ends lost 3 bases and 7 bases respectively, with 15 bases between them. Per the germline V gene, CDR1 is DFQATT and CDR2 is SNEGSKA (reference sequence). Time point defined: newly diagnosed GD, antithyroid drugs for less than 3 months. Isolated PBMC RNA provided the starting material for the TCR library. These data originate in a study of regulatory T cells in long-lasting Graves disease. Researchers made TCR beta libraries by using iRepertoire HTBI primers and running Arm-PCR on CDR3 regions. TCRdb fed the multiplex PCR reads into MiXCR, producing one record per CDR3 protein. The data hold under 300,000 distinct CDR3 sequences, with around 17% observed a single time. Study results and limitations: Analysis covered peripheral blood alone, not thyroid tissue. TRBV28, TRBJ1-2 and TRBJ2-5 were favored in persistent disease. Those with persistent Graves' had less TCR diversity than newly diagnosed patients.

The V and J genes are TRBV20-1 and TRBJ1-2; D remains ambiguous. This receptor was taken from a female donor with Graves disease. Sequencing was performed on peripheral blood mononuclear cells (PBMCs), taken at new diagnosis, from a patient treated with antithyroid drugs. CDR3: CSARPRAFSGYTF. The CDR3 bases are TGCAGTGCTAGGCCTCGGGCATTTAGTGGCTACACCTTC.